The rows below give T cell receptor beta chains drawn from one sample of a study of immune evolution from preneoplasia to lung adenocarcinoma. This table comes from immunoSEQ multiplex PCR, and its TCRdb copy is limited to in-frame clones, with some not included. The sample yields just over 6,000 clones, 65% to 85% seen once. The source material was FFPE adjacent normal lung tissue. The receptors shown here come from an older donor with lung adenocarcinoma. The CDR3 runs from the conserved cysteine through the conserved F or W. The order of the fields is V gene, J gene, D gene, clone size, CDR3 protein, CDR3 DNA. D genes are given only for firm matches. Clone size is stated in some rows and not others, as once, few, many or a class when expanded.

V gene: TRBV6-6; J gene: TRBJ2-3; D gene: .; clone size: .; CDR3 protein: CASSHTTDTQYF; CDR3 DNA: TGTGCCAGCAGTCACACCACAGATACGCAGTATTTT
V gene: TRBV18; J gene: TRBJ2-7; D gene: .; clone size: .; CDR3 protein: CASSPSIGDHEQYF; CDR3 DNA: TGTGCCAGCTCACCATCAATAGGGGATCACGAGCAGTACTTC
V gene: TRBV5-5; J gene: TRBJ1-2; D gene: .; clone size: .; CDR3 protein: CASSSYRDYGYTF; CDR3 DNA: TGTGCCAGCAGCTCCTACAGGGACTATGGCTACACCTTC
V gene: TRBV6-5; J gene: TRBJ2-5; D gene: .; clone size: .; CDR3 protein: CASSYSMWGKETQYF; CDR3 DNA: TGTGCCAGCAGTTACTCGATGTGGGGTAAAGAGACCCAGTACTTC
V gene: TRBV7-8; J gene: TRBJ2-7; D gene: TRBD2; clone size: .; CDR3 protein: CASSLLPSGDEQYF; CDR3 DNA: TGTGCCAGCAGCTTACTTCCTAGCGGAGACGAGCAGTACTTC
V gene: TRBV11-2; J gene: TRBJ2-7; D gene: .; clone size: .; CDR3 protein: CASSLNQASYEQYF; CDR3 DNA: TGTGCCAGCAGCTTAAATCAAGCTTCCTACGAGCAGTACTTC
V gene: TRBV9; J gene: TRBJ2-3; D gene: .; clone size: .; CDR3 protein: CASNFQGGTDTQYF; CDR3 DNA: TGTGCCAGCAACTTTCAGGGTGGCACAGATACGCAGTATTTT
V gene: TRBV5-1; J gene: TRBJ1-1; D gene: TRBD1; clone size: .; CDR3 protein: CASSAGTAVITEAFF; CDR3 DNA: TGCGCCAGCAGCGCCGGGACAGCCGTTATCACAGAAGCTTTCTTT
V gene: TRBV6-5; J gene: TRBJ1-1; D gene: .; clone size: .; CDR3 protein: CASSYGGANTEAFF; CDR3 DNA: TGTGCCAGCAGTTATGGGGGGGCGAACACTGAAGCTTTCTTT
V gene: TRBV2; J gene: TRBJ2-5; D gene: .; clone size: .; CDR3 protein: CASSEAGNQETQYF; CDR3 DNA: TGTGCCAGCAGTGAAGCGGGTAATCAAGAGACCCAGTACTTC
V gene: TRBV29-1; J gene: TRBJ2-6; D gene: TRBD1; clone size: .; CDR3 protein: CSVAGGQGSSGANVLTF; CDR3 DNA: TGCAGCGTTGCTGGGGGACAGGGGTCATCTGGGGCCAACGTCCTGACTTTC
V gene: TRBV7-9; J gene: TRBJ1-2; D gene: .; clone size: .; CDR3 protein: CASSLVATPDYGYTF; CDR3 DNA: TGTGCCAGCAGCTTAGTCGCCACCCCTGACTATGGCTACACCTTC
V gene: TRBV29-1; J gene: TRBJ2-1; D gene: TRBD1; clone size: few; CDR3 protein: CSSKEGQGVGAGRNEQFF; CDR3 DNA: TGCAGCTCGAAAGAGGGACAGGGAGTAGGTGCGGGGAGGAATGAGCAGTTCTTC
V gene: TRBV6-6; J gene: TRBJ1-2; D gene: .; clone size: .; CDR3 protein: CASSYESGTYGYTF; CDR3 DNA: TGTGCCAGCAGTTACGAGTCAGGAACCTATGGCTACACCTTC
V gene: TRBV20-1; J gene: TRBJ2-7; D gene: .; clone size: .; CDR3 protein: CSALSPDEQYF; CDR3 DNA: TGCAGTGCCCTTTCCCCCGACGAGCAGTACTTC
V gene: TRBV19; J gene: TRBJ2-1; D gene: TRBD1; clone size: .; CDR3 protein: CASSSGSGGYNEQFF; CDR3 DNA: TGTGCCAGTAGTTCCGGTTCAGGGGGCTACAATGAGCAGTTCTTC
V gene: TRBV6-5; J gene: TRBJ2-7; D gene: TRBD1; clone size: few; CDR3 protein: CASSYGTGTYEQYF; CDR3 DNA: TGTGCCAGCAGTTATGGGACAGGGACCTACGAGCAGTACTTC
V gene: TRBV6-4; J gene: TRBJ1-2; D gene: .; clone size: .; CDR3 protein: CASSDSGNYGYTF; CDR3 DNA: TGTGCCAGCAGTGACTCAGGGAACTATGGCTACACCTTC
V gene: TRBV6-5; J gene: TRBJ1-1; D gene: TRBD1; clone size: .; CDR3 protein: CASSYTITGVTEAFF; CDR3 DNA: TGTGCCAGCAGTTACACCATTACAGGGGTCACTGAAGCTTTCTTT
V gene: TRBV11-3; J gene: TRBJ1-1; D gene: .; clone size: .; CDR3 protein: CASSLDGTPTTEAFF; CDR3 DNA: TGTGCCAGCAGCTTGGACGGGACGCCGACCACTGAAGCTTTCTTT
V gene: TRBV11-2; J gene: TRBJ1-2; D gene: TRBD1; clone size: .; CDR3 protein: CASSFPTGFGGYTF; CDR3 DNA: TGTGCCAGCAGCTTTCCGACAGGGTTCGGCGGCTACACCTTC
V gene: TRBV6-1; J gene: TRBJ2-3; D gene: .; clone size: once; CDR3 protein: CASSEGSDTQYF; CDR3 DNA: TGTGCCAGCAGCGAGGGGTCAGATACGCAGTATTTT
V gene: TRBV19; J gene: TRBJ2-1; D gene: TRBD2; clone size: .; CDR3 protein: CASSIELAGGGSYNEQFF; CDR3 DNA: TGTGCCAGTAGTATTGAACTAGCGGGAGGGGGCTCCTACAATGAGCAGTTCTTC
V gene: TRBV5-1; J gene: TRBJ2-7; D gene: .; clone size: .; CDR3 protein: CASRVSGDLSSYEQYF; CDR3 DNA: TGCGCCAGCAGGGTCTCAGGGGACCTTAGCTCCTACGAGCAGTACTTC
V gene: TRBV11-3; J gene: TRBJ1-2; D gene: TRBD1; clone size: .; CDR3 protein: CASSWTGSGGYTF; CDR3 DNA: TGTGCCAGCAGCTGGACAGGGTCGGGGGGCTACACCTTC
V gene: TRBV7-2; J gene: TRBJ1-1; D gene: .; clone size: .; CDR3 protein: CASSPVLVSEAFF; CDR3 DNA: TGTGCCAGCAGCCCGGTTCTAGTCTCTGAAGCTTTCTTT
V gene: TRBV7-2; J gene: TRBJ2-1; D gene: .; clone size: .; CDR3 protein: CASSSEGGPYNEQFF; CDR3 DNA: TGTGCCAGCAGCTCAGAGGGCGGACCCTACAATGAGCAGTTCTTC
V gene: TRBV7-9; J gene: TRBJ1-4; D gene: .; clone size: .; CDR3 protein: CASSLVSTNEKLFF; CDR3 DNA: TGTGCCAGCAGCTTAGTTTCAACTAATGAAAAACTGTTTTTT
V gene: TRBV11-1; J gene: TRBJ2-2; D gene: .; clone size: .; CDR3 protein: CASSLGTSPNTGELFF; CDR3 DNA: TGTGCCAGCAGCTTAGGAACTAGCCCTAACACCGGGGAGCTGTTTTTT
V gene: TRBV10-3; J gene: TRBJ2-1; D gene: .; clone size: .; CDR3 protein: CAISFGYYNEQFF; CDR3 DNA: TGTGCCATCAGTTTTGGTTATTACAATGAGCAGTTCTTC
V gene: TRBV28; J gene: TRBJ1-1; D gene: .; clone size: .; CDR3 protein: CASSPLAAGTEAFF; CDR3 DNA: TGTGCCAGCAGTCCGTTGGCGGCTGGTACTGAAGCTTTCTTT
V gene: TRBV7-6; J gene: TRBJ1-2; D gene: .; clone size: .; CDR3 protein: CASSLVWDGGLGYGYTF; CDR3 DNA: TGTGCCAGCAGCTTAGTGTGGGATGGGGGATTGGGCTATGGCTACACCTTC
V gene: TRBV5-4; J gene: TRBJ1-4; D gene: TRBD1; clone size: .; CDR3 protein: CASSSGQGLTANEKLFF; CDR3 DNA: TGTGCCAGCAGCTCAGGACAGGGCCTTACGGCTAATGAAAAACTGTTTTTT
V gene: TRBV7-8; J gene: TRBJ2-2; D gene: TRBD2; clone size: .; CDR3 protein: CASSLPRAGGQNTGELFF; CDR3 DNA: TGTGCCAGCAGCCTACCCCGTGCGGGAGGGCAGAACACCGGGGAGCTGTTTTTT
V gene: TRBV7-9; J gene: TRBJ2-2; D gene: TRBD2; clone size: .; CDR3 protein: CASSPTGVAGGRTGELFF; CDR3 DNA: TGTGCCAGCAGCCCTACTGGAGTAGCGGGAGGCCGGACCGGGGAGCTGTTTTTT
V gene: TRBV21-1; J gene: TRBJ1-2; D gene: .; clone size: .; CDR3 protein: CASSPKWGSGRSCGYTF; CDR3 DNA: TGTGCCAGCAGCCCGAAGTGGGGCTCCGGGAGGAGTTGTGGCTACACCTTC
V gene: TRBV7-8; J gene: TRBJ2-7; D gene: TRBD1; clone size: .; CDR3 protein: CASSLVARGSYEQYF; CDR3 DNA: TGTGCCAGCAGCTTAGTTGCCAGGGGGTCCTACGAGCAGTACTTC
V gene: TRBV6-5; J gene: TRBJ1-1; D gene: .; clone size: .; CDR3 protein: CASSSGMNTEAFF; CDR3 DNA: TGTGCCAGCAGTTCTGGGATGAACACTGAAGCTTTCTTT
V gene: TRBV7-2; J gene: TRBJ2-3; D gene: TRBD2; clone size: .; CDR3 protein: CASSLVPLAGSDTQYF; CDR3 DNA: TGTGCCAGCAGCTTAGTCCCCTTAGCGGGAAGCGATACGCAGTATTTT
V gene: TRBV28; J gene: TRBJ1-1; D gene: .; clone size: .; CDR3 protein: CASQENTEAFF; CDR3 DNA: TGTGCCAGTCAGGAGAACACTGAAGCTTTCTTT
V gene: TRBV9; J gene: TRBJ2-1; D gene: .; clone size: few; CDR3 protein: CASSVYGQSDNEQFF; CDR3 DNA: TGTGCCAGCAGCGTATACGGACAGAGTGACAATGAGCAGTTCTTC
V gene: TRBV11-3; J gene: TRBJ2-7; D gene: .; clone size: few; CDR3 protein: CASSAGTDLSYEQYF; CDR3 DNA: TGTGCCAGCAGCGCCGGGACTGACTTATCCTACGAGCAGTACTTC
V gene: TRBV10-3; J gene: TRBJ1-1; D gene: TRBD1; clone size: .; CDR3 protein: CATYRTGGDRAFF; CDR3 DNA: TGTGCCACTTACCGGACAGGGGGAGATCGAGCTTTCTTT
V gene: TRBV29-1; J gene: TRBJ1-1; D gene: .; clone size: .; CDR3 protein: CSVAGTPEAFF; CDR3 DNA: TGCAGCGTTGCTGGGACGCCTGAAGCTTTCTTT
V gene: TRBV30; J gene: TRBJ2-2; D gene: .; clone size: few; CDR3 protein: CAWSSREAGELFF; CDR3 DNA: TGTGCCTGGAGCTCCAGGGAGGCCGGGGAGCTGTTTTTT
V gene: TRBV29-1; J gene: TRBJ1-1; D gene: .; clone size: .; CDR3 protein: CSSRTGNLYEAFF; CDR3 DNA: TGCAGCTCGAGGACCGGGAATCTATATGAAGCTTTCTTT
V gene: TRBV2; J gene: TRBJ1-2; D gene: .; clone size: .; CDR3 protein: CASERSVSGYTF; CDR3 DNA: TGTGCCAGCGAAAGATCTGTTAGTGGCTACACCTTC
V gene: TRBV7-9; J gene: TRBJ1-2; D gene: .; clone size: .; CDR3 protein: CASSLGIYGYTF; CDR3 DNA: TGTGCCAGCAGCTTAGGTATCTATGGCTACACCTTC
V gene: TRBV2; J gene: TRBJ1-4; D gene: .; clone size: .; CDR3 protein: CASSDSGPNEKLFF; CDR3 DNA: TGTGCCAGCAGTGACTCAGGGCCGAATGAAAAACTGTTTTTT
V gene: TRBV30; J gene: TRBJ2-1; D gene: .; clone size: .; CDR3 protein: CAWSWEAEQFF; CDR3 DNA: TGTGCCTGGAGCTGGGAGGCTGAGCAGTTCTTC
V gene: TRBV5-1; J gene: TRBJ2-6; D gene: .; clone size: .; CDR3 protein: CASSPGMGANVLTF; CDR3 DNA: TGCGCCAGCAGCCCGGGGATGGGGGCCAATGTCCTGACTTTC